The clone carrying this T cell receptor beta chain appeared a single time. This entry is derived from a study of blood T cell repertoires in COVID-19. Generated by immunoSEQ multiplex PCR, the TCRdb table keeps only in-frame clones and is missing some. This repertoire shows around 150,000 clones, around 74% found once; its top ten account for approximately 3.7%. The sequence derives from a woman older than 75 with acute or convalescent COVID-19. Source material: peripheral blood.

The CDR3 is CAWRRRDRVYEQYF. The CDR3 region has the DNA TGTGCCTGGAGGAGAAGGGACAGGGTTTACGAGCAGTACTTC. The rearrangement joins TRBV30 to TRBJ2-7; TRBD1 agrees at 9 bases. Germline V lookup: CDR1 GTSNPN, CDR2 SVGIG (reference sequence). CDR3 length: 14 residues. V dropped 3 bases and J dropped 4; count of bases not matched to a gene: 7.